This TCR beta chain was identified in a study of graft-versus-host responses after intestinal transplantation. The repertoire was sequenced with immunoSEQ multiplex PCR; TCRdb's copy has only in-frame clones and lacks some. The data show 100,000 to 110,000 clones, roughly 87% seen once. Whole-study results and caveats: Investigators detected GvH clones in recipient marrow, with some emerging earlier in ileum or blood. With peak circulating GvH clone levels came an association with early post-transplant HvG declines.

Trimming stripped 10 bases from V and 2 bases from J, with 10 bases between. Germline assignment: CDR1 SEHNR and CDR2 FQNEAQ (reference sequence). The CDR3 is made up of 12 amino acids. Points on this clone: As yet, its antigen is unknown.

The source material was unstimulated CD4+ T cells sorted from spleen or lymph node cells, sampled before transplant. This receptor was obtained from a human donor who was the organ donor for an intestinal transplant. This chain connects TRBV7-9 to TRBJ2-3; D call uncertain. CDR3 sequence reads: CATDDPTDTQYF. As DNA, the CDR3 is TGTGCCACCGACGACCCCACAGATACGCAGTATTTT.